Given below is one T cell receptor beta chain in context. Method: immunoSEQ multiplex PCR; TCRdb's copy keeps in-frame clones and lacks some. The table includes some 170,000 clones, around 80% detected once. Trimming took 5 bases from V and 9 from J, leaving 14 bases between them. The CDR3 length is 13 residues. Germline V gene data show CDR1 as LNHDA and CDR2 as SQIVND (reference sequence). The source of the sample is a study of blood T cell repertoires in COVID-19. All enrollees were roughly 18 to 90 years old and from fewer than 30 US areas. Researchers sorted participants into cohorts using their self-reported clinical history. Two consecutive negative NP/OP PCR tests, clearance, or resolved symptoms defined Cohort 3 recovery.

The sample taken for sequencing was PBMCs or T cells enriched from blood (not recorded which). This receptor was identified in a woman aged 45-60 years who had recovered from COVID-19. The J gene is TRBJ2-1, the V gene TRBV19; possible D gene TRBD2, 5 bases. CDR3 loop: CASSFQEETEQFF. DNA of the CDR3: TGTGCCAGTAGTTTCCAGGAGGAGACTGAGCAGTTCTTC.